The sequence of this T cell receptor beta chain was determined in a study of OX40 agonist ivuxolimab in advanced cancers. About the research overall: Under the entry rules, prior anti-PD-1, anti-PD-L1 or anti-CTLA-4 therapy was allowed, and roughly 41% had some. Partial responses occurred in three patients (one hepatocellular carcinoma, two cutaneous melanoma).

People who had autoimmune disease history or systemic immunosuppression were excluded. With baseline, cycle 4 day 1, and cycle 7 day 1 as timepoints, blood was sampled. Germline V lookup: CDR1 LGHNA, CDR2 YSLEER. Trimming took 0 bases from V and 4 from J, leaving 9 bases between them. The CDR3 contains 15 residues. Some clones are missing from TCRdb's copy, which holds only in-frame ones; the method was immunoSEQ multiplex PCR. The sample has approximately 61,000 clones; over 70% are singletons. Sequences were derived from CD4+ or CD8+ T cells sorted from blood, sampled in a trial of the OX40 agonist ivuxolimab. V and J are TRBV4-3 and TRBJ2-2, with TRBD1 as a possible D gene (6 bases). The TCR sequence derives from an adult with an advanced solid tumor such as melanoma, head and neck, liver or kidney cancer. In DNA, the CDR3 is TGCGCCAGCAGCCAAGAGGTCAGGGGCACCGGGGAGCTGTTTTTT. It encodes CASSQEVRGTGELFF.